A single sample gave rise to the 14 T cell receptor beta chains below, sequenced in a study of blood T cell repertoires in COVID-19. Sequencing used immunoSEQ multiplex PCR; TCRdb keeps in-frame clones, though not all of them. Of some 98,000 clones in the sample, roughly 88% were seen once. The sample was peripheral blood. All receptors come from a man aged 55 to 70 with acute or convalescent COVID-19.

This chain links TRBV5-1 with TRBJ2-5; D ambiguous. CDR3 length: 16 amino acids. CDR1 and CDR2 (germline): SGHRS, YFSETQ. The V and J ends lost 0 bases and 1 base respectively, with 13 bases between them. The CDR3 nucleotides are TGCGCCAGCAGCTTGGGGGCTCGCGATTCCCAAGAGACCCAGTACTTC. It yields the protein CASSLGARDSQETQYF.

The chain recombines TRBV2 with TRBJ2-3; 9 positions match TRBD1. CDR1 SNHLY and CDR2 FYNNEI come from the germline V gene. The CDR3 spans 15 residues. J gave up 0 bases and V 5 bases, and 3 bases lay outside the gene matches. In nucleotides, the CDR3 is TGTGCCAGCAGTTCACAGGGGGCAAGCACAGATACGCAGTATTTT. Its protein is CASSSQGASTDTQYF.

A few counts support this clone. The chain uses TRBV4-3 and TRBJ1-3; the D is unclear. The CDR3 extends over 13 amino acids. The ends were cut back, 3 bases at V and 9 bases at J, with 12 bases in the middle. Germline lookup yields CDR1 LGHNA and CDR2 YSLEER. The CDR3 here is CASSQNTGSTIYF. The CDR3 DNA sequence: TGCGCCAGCAGCCAGAATACGGGGAGCACCATATATTTT.

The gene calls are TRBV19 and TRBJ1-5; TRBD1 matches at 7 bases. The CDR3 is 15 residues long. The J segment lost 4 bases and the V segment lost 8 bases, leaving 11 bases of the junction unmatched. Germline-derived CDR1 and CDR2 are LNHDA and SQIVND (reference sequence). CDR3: CASVKAGTANQPQHF. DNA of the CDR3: TGTGCCAGTGTTAAGGCCGGGACAGCTAATCAGCCCCAGCATTTT.

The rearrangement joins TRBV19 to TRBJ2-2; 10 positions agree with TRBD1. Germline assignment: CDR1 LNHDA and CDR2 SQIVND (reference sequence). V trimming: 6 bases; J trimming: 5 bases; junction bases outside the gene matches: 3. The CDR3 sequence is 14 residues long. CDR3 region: CASRRDRGTGELFF. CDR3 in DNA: TGTGCCAGTAGAAGGGACAGGGGAACCGGGGAGCTGTTTTTT.

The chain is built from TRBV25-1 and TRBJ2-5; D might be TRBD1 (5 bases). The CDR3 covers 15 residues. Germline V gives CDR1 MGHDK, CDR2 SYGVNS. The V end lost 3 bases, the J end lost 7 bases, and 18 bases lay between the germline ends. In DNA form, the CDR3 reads TGTGCCAGCAGTGATGATTCAGGGCGACTCGGGACCCAGTACTTC. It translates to CASSDDSGRLGTQYF.

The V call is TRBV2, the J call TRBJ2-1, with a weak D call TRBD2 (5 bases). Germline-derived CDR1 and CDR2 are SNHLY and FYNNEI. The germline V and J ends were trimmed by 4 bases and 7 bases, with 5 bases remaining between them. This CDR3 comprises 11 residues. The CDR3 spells CASSGTNEQFF. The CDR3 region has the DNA TGTGCCAGCAGTGGGACTAATGAGCAGTTCTTC.

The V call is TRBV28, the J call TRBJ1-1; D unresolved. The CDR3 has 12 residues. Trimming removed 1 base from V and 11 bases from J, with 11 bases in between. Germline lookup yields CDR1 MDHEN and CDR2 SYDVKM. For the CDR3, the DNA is TGTGCCAGCAGTTTATTTTCCAGGAACGCTTTCTTT. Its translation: CASSLFSRNAFF.

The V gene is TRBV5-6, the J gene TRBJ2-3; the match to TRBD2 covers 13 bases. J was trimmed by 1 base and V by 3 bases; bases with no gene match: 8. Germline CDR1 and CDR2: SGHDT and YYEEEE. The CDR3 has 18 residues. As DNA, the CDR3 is TGTGCCAGCAGCTCCGGACTAGCGGGGGCCGGGGGCACAGATACGCAGTATTTT. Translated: CASSSGLAGAGGTDTQYF.

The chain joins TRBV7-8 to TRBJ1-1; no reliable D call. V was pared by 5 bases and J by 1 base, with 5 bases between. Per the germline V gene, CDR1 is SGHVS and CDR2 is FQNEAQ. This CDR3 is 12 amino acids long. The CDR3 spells CASSLSNTEAFF. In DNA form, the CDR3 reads TGTGCCAGCAGCCTATCGAACACTGAAGCTTTCTTT.

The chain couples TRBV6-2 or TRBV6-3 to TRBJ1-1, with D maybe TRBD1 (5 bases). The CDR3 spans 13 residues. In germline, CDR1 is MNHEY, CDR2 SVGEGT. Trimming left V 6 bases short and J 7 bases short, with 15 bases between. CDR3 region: CASSERGNGEAFF. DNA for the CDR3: TGTGCCAGCAGCGAAAGGGGAAACGGTGAAGCTTTCTTT.

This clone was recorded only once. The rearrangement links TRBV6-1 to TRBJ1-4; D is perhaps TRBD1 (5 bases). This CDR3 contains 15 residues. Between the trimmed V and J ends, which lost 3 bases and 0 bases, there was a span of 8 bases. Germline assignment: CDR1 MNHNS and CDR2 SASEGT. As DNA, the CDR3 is TGTGCCAGCAGTGATCAGGGTGCAACTAATGAAAAACTGTTTTTT. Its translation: CASSDQGATNEKLFF.

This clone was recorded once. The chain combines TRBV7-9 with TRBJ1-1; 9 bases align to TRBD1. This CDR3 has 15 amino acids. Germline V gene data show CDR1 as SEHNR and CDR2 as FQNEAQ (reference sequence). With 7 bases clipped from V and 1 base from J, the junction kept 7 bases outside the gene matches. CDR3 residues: CASIPGTGKNTEAFF. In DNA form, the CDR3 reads TGTGCCAGCATCCCCGGGACAGGGAAGAACACTGAAGCTTTCTTT.

CDR3 DNA: TGCGCCAGCAGCCCTAAGGGAAAAGGTGGCAGGGCGTCCCTAGCTAACTATGGCTACACCTTC. Translation gives CASSPKGKGGRASLANYGYTF. The chain has TRBV4-3 and TRBJ1-2; tentatively, D is TRBD1 (5 bases). The germline V and J ends were trimmed by 4 bases and 0 bases, with 30 bases remaining between them. Germline lookup yields CDR1 LGHNA and CDR2 YSLEER. The length of the CDR3 is 21 residues.